This section outlines one T cell receptor beta chain sequence together with its context. This specimen comes from a study of CD8+ T cells in alopecia areata. Treatment denoted: oral pan-JAK inhibitor, 5-10 mg twice daily. PBMCs provided sorted CD4+ and CD8+ T cells. RNA extraction and reverse transcription yielded cDNA as sequencing template. TCRdb's copy holds only in-frame clones and misses some; the assay was immunoSEQ multiplex PCR. This table has 150,000 to 200,000 clones, approximately 67% appearing once. The CDR3 consists of 11 residues. Trimming removed 7 bases from V and 7 bases from J, with 13 bases in between. Per germline, CDR1 SQVTM and CDR2 ANQGSEA.

This TCR was recovered from a human donor with alopecia areata. This chain connects TRBV29-1 to TRBJ1-1, with a tentative D call TRBD1 (6 bases). This specimen was CD4+ T cells sorted from blood, taken between weeks 49 and 50, from a patient treated with tofacitinib. This CDR3 reads CSATRGVEAFF. DNA of the CDR3: TGCAGCGCCACAAGGGGGGTTGAAGCTTTCTTT.